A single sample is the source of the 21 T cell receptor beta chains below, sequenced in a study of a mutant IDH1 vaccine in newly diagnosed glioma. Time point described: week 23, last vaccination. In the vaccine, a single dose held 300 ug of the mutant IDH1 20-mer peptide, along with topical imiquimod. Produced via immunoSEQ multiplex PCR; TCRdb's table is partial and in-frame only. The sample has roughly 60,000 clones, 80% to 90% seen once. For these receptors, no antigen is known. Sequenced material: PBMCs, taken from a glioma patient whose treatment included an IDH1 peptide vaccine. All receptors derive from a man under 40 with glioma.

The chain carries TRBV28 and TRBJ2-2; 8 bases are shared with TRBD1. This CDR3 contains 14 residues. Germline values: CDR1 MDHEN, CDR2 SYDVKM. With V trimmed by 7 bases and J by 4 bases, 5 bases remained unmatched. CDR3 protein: CASTTGGSTGELFF. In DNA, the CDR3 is TGTGCCAGCACTACAGGGGGTTCCACCGGGGAGCTGTTTTTT.

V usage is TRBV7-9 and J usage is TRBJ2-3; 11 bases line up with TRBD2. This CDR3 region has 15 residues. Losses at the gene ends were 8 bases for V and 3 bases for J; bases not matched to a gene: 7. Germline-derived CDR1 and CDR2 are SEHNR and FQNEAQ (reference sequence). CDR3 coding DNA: TGTGCCAGCGTTTTAGCGGGGGGGGCAACAGATACGCAGTATTTT. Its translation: CASVLAGGATDTQYF.

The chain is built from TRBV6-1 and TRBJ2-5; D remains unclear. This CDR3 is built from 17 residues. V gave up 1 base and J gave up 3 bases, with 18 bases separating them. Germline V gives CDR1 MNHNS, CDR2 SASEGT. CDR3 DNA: TGTGCCAGCAGTGAAGATCGGACCTCCCTGGTCAAAGAGACCCAGTACTTC. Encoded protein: CASSEDRTSLVKETQYF.

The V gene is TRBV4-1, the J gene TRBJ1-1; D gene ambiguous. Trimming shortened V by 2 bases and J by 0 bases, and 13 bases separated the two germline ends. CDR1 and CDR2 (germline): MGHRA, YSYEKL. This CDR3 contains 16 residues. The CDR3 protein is CASSQSGRKMNTEAFF. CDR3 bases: TGCGCCAGCAGCCAATCCGGACGGAAAATGAACACTGAAGCTTTCTTT.

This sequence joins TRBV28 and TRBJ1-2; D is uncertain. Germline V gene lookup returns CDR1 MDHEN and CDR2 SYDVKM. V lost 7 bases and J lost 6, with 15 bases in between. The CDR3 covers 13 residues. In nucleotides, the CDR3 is TGTGCCAGCACCTCCGGTTGGGGAAATGGCTACACCTTC. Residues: CASTSGWGNGYTF.

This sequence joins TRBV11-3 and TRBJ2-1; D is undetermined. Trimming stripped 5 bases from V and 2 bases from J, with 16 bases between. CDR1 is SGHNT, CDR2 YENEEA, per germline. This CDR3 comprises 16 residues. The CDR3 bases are TGTGCCAGCAGCGGTGATGAGTTCCCCCCCTACAATGAGCAGTTCTTC. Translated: CASSGDEFPPYNEQFF.

The CDR3 here is CATSRDLGVGAFF. For the CDR3, the DNA is TGTGCCACCAGCAGAGACCTGGGGGTGGGAGCTTTCTTT. The chain combines TRBV15 with TRBJ1-1; perhaps TRBD1 as D (5 bases). Germline V gene data show CDR1 as LNHNV and CDR2 as YYDKDF (reference sequence). This CDR3 is 13 amino acids long. With 0 bases removed from V and 10 bases from J, the gap between germline ends came to 12 bases.

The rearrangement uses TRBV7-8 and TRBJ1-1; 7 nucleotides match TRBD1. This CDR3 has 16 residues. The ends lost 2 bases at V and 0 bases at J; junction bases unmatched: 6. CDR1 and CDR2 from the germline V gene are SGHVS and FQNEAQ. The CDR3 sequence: CASSLSAGGLNTEAFF. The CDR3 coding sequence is TGTGCCAGCAGCTTATCGGCAGGGGGATTGAACACTGAAGCTTTCTTT.

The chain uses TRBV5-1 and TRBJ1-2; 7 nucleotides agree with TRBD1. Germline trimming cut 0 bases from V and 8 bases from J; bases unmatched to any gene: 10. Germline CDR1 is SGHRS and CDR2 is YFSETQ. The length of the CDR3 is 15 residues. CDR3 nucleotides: TGCGCCAGCAGCTTGGTTGGGGGGACAGCTGTAGGCTACACCTTC. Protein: CASSLVGGTAVGYTF. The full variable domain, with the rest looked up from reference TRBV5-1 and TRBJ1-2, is KAGVTQTPRYLIKTRGQQVTLSCSPISGHRSVSWYQQTPGQGLQFLFEYFSETQRNKGNFPGRFSGRQFSNSRSEMNVSTLELGDSALYLCASSLVGGTAVGYTFGSGTRLTVV.

CDR3 sequence (DNA): TGTGCCAGCAGTAGGACTAGCGGGGGGTACAATGAGCAGTTCTTC. Translating it yields CASSRTSGGYNEQFF. The chain carries TRBV2 and TRBJ2-1, with TRBD2 identical over 14 bases. V lost 5 bases to trimming and J lost 4 bases; unmatched junction nucleotides: 1. Germline CDR1 is SNHLY and CDR2 is FYNNEI. The CDR3 loop spans 15 amino acids. Variable domain in full (rest from reference TRBV2 and TRBJ2-1): EPEVTQTPSHQVTQMGQEVILRCVPISNHLYFYWYRQILGQKVEFLVSFYNNEISEKSEIFDDQFSVERPDGSNFTLKIRSTKLEDSAMYFCASSRTSGGYNEQFFGPGTRLTVL.

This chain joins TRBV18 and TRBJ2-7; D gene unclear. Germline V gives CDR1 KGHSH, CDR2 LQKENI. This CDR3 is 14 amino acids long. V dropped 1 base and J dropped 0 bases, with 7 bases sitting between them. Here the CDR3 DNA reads TGTGCCAGCTCACCACGGGTAGACTCCTACGAGCAGTACTTC. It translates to CASSPRVDSYEQYF. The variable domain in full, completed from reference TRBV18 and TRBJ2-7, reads NAGVMQNPRHLVRRRGQEARLRCSPMKGHSHVYWYRQLPEEGLKFMVYLQKENIIDESGMPKERFSAEFPKEGPSILRIQQVVRGDSAAYFCASSPRVDSYEQYFGPGTRLTVT.

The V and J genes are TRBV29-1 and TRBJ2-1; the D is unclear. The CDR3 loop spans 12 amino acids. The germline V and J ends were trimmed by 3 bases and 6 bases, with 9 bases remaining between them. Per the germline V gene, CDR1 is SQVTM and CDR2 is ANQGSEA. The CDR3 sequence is CSVDVYANEQFF. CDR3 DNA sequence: TGCAGCGTTGATGTCTACGCCAATGAGCAGTTCTTC.

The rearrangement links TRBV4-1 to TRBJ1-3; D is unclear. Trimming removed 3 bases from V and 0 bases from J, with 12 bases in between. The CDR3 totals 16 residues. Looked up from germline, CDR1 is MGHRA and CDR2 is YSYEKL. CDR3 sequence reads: CASSQATVPSGNTIYF. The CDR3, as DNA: TGCGCCAGCAGCCAGGCTACAGTGCCCTCTGGAAACACCATATATTTT.

The CDR3 DNA reads TGTGCCAGCAGCTCCGGCGGGGTAAGCTACGAGCAGTACTTC. Residues: CASSSGGVSYEQYF. The chain links TRBV7-8 to TRBJ2-7; TRBD2 is a possible D gene (6 bases). This CDR3 comprises 14 residues. The V and J ends lost 4 bases and 3 bases respectively, with 13 bases between them. CDR1 is SGHVS, CDR2 FQNEAQ, per germline.

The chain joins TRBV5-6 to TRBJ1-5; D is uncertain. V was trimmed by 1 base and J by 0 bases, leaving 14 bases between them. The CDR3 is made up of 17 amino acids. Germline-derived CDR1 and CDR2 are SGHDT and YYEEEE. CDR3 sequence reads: CASSLWSKWGSNQPQHF. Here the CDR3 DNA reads TGTGCCAGCAGCTTGTGGTCTAAGTGGGGTAGCAATCAGCCCCAGCATTTT.

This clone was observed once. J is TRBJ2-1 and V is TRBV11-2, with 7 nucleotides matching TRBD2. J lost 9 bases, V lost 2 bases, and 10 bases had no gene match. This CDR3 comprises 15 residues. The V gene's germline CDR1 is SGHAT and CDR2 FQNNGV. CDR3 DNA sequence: TGTGCCAGCAGCTTAACTCGGGGGGTCCGACGTGAGCAGTTCTTC. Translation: CASSLTRGVRREQFF.

The CDR3 here is CASTGLREDNEKLFF. The CDR3 nucleotides read TGCGCCAGCACAGGCCTCAGGGAGGACAATGAAAAACTGTTTTTT. This rearrangement joins TRBV4-1 to TRBJ1-4, with a possible D match to TRBD1 (5 bases). This CDR3 has 15 residues. The germline V gene has CDR1 MGHRA and CDR2 YSYEKL. Deletions cut 7 bases from V and 5 bases from J, with 17 bases between.

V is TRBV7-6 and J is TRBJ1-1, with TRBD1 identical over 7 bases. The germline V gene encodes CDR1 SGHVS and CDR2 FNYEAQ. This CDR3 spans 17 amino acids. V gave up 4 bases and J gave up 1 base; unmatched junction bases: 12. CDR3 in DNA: TGTGCCAGCAGCTCGCCCAGGGGGGGAGCCACGAACACTGAAGCTTTCTTT. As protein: CASSSPRGGATNTEAFF.

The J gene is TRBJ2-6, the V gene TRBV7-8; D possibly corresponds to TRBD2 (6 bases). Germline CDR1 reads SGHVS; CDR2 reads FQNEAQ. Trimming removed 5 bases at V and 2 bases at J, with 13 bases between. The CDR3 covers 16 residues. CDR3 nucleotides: TGTGCCAGCAGCCACCGCGGAGGGGCTGGGGCCAACGTCCTGACTTTC. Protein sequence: CASSHRGGAGANVLTF. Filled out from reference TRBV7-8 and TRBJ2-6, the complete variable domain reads GAGVSQSPRYKVAKRGQDVALRCDPISGHVSLFWYQQALGQGPEFLTYFQNEAQLDKSGLPSDRFFAERPEGSVSTLKIQRTQQEDSAVYLCASSHRGGAGANVLTFGAGSRLTVL.

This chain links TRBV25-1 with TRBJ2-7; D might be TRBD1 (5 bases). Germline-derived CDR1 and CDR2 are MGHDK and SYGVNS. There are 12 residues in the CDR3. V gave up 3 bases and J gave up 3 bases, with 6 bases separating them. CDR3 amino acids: CASSEQGYEQYF. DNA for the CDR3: TGTGCCAGCAGTGAGCAGGGCTACGAGCAGTACTTC.

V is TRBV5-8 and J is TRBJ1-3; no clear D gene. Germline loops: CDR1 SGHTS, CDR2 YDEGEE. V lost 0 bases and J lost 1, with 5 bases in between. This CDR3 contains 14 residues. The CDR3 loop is CASSLGHSGNTIYF. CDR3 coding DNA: TGTGCCAGCAGCTTGGGACATTCTGGAAACACCATATATTTT.